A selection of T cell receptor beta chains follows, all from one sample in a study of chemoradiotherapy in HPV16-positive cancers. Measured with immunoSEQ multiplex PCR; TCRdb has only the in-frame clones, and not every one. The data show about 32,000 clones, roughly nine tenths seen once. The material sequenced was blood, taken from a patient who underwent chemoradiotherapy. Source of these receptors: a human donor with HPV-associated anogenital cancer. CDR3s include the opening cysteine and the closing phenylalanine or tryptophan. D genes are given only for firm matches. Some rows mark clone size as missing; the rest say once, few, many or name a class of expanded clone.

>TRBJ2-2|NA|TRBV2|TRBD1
TGTGCCAGCACCCGGACAGGCGGGAACACCGGGGAGCTGTTTTTT
CASTRTGGNTGELFF
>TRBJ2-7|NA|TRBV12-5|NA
TGTGCTAGTGGTTTGGCGTACCTCGTAGGAGCGGATAGGTCGTACGAGCAGTACTTC
CASGLAYLVGADRSYEQYF
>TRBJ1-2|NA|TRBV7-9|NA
TGTGCCAGCAGCTCCCGGGACAAAGACTATGGCTACACCTTC
CASSSRDKDYGYTF
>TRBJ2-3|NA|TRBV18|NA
TGTGCCAGCTCACCAGCGGCGGGAAAAACAGATACGCAGTATTTT
CASSPAAGKTDTQYF
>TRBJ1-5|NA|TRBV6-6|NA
TGTGCCAGCACTCTCGGAAGTAGCAATCAGCCCCAGCATTTT
CASTLGSSNQPQHF
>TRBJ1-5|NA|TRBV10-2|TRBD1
TGCGCCAGCTCGGGACAGGACCTTAGCAATCAGCCCCAGCATTTT
CASSGQDLSNQPQHF
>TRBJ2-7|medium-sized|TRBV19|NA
TGTGCCAGTAGAAGCTGGACGGCCATGAGGAGGGAGCAGTACTTC
CASRSWTAMRREQYF
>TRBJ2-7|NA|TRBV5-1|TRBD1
TGCGCCAGCGCATCCGGGACAGGGCCCTACGAGCAGTACTTC
CASASGTGPYEQYF
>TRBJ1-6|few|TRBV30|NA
TGTGCCTTGACCCTTATGAATTCACCCCTCCACTTT
CALTLMNSPLHF
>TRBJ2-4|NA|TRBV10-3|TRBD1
TGTGCCGTCGGGACAGGGAACAACCTAGCCAAAAACATTCAGTACTTC
CAVGTGNNLAKNIQYF
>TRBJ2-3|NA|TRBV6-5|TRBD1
TGTGCCAGCAGTTACTCGGGACAGATTTCAGATACGCAGTATTTT
CASSYSGQISDTQYF
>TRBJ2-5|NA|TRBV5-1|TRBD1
TGCGCCAGCAGCTCCCAACAGGGGCCAGAGACCCAGTACTTC
CASSSQQGPETQYF
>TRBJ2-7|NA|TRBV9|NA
TGTGCCAGCAGCGTGGGGACATCCCCCAGCGCCGAGCAGTACTTC
CASSVGTSPSAEQYF
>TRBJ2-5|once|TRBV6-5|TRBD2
TGTGCCAGCAGTTACTCGTTCGGGGGGAAGGAGACCCAGTACTTC
CASSYSFGGKETQYF
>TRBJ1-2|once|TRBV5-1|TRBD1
TGCGCCAGCAGCTTGAATTTGGACAGGGTTCTTAACTATGGCTACACCTTC
CASSLNLDRVLNYGYTF
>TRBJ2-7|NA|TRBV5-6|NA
TGTGCCAGCAGCCGACTCACGGATTACGAGCAGTACTTC
CASSRLTDYEQYF
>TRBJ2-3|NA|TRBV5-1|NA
TGCGCCAGCAGCGTGGACGGCTCGGATACGCAGTATTTT
CASSVDGSDTQYF
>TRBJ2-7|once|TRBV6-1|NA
TGTGCCGGCAGGGTCCACGGCTACGAGCAGTACTTC
CAGRVHGYEQYF
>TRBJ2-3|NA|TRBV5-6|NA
TGTGCCAGCAGCTTGGGGGTAGCCCCCCCTAGCACAGATACGCAGTATTTT
CASSLGVAPPSTDTQYF
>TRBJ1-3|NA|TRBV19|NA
TGTGCCTCGCAGGCGGGAAACTTACACTCTGGAAACACCATATATTTT
CASQAGNLHSGNTIYF
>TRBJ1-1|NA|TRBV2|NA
TGTGCCAGCAGGGACCCTCAAATGGCTGCTTTCTTT
CASRDPQMAAFF
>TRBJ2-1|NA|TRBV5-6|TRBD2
TGTGCCAGCAGCTTGGGACTAGCGGGAGCCTACAATGAGCAGTTCTTC
CASSLGLAGAYNEQFF
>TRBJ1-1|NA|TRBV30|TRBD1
TGTGCCTGGAGAAGACAGGGAGAGGGCGGTGCTTTCTTT
CAWRRQGEGGAFF
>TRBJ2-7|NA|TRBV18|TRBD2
TGTGCCAGCTCACCACTCGATAGCGGGAAGGGCGAGCAGTACTTC
CASSPLDSGKGEQYF
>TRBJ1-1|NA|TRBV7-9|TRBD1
TGTGCCAGCAGCTCCGGGACAGGGGGCACTGAAGCTTTCTTT
CASSSGTGGTEAFF
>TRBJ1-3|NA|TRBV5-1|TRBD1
TGCGCCAGCAGCGTAGGGACAGGCAGCTCTGGAAACACCATATATTTT
CASSVGTGSSGNTIYF
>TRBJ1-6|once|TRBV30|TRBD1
TGTGCCTGGAGCCTGGGACAGGGGGGAGGCTATAATTCACCCCTCCACTTT
CAWSLGQGGGYNSPLHF